The 8 T cell receptor beta chains below all came from one sample that was sequenced in a study of regulatory T cells in long-lasting Graves disease. Time point defined: newly diagnosed GD, antithyroid drugs for less than 3 months. Isolated PBMC RNA provided the starting material for the TCR library. With iRepertoire HTBI primers and Arm-PCR of CDR3 regions, TCR beta libraries were built. TCRdb re-called the multiplex PCR reads with MiXCR, one entry per CDR3 protein. The sample records 250,000 to 300,000 distinct CDR3 sequences, around 19% being singletons. These data also formed part of another study, on T cells in Graves' hyperthyroidism and ophthalmopathy.

Material: peripheral blood mononuclear cells (PBMCs), obtained at new diagnosis, from a patient treated with antithyroid drugs. The receptors stem from a woman in her 30s with Graves disease.

This clonotype was observed many times. V is TRBV20-1 and J is TRBJ2-3; possible D gene TRBD2, 5 bases. CDR3 length equals 14 residues. Trimming took off 6 bases at V and 3 bases at J, with 16 bases between the two ends. Looked up from germline, CDR1 is DFQATT and CDR2 is SNEGSKA (reference sequence). DNA of the CDR3: TGCAGTGCCAGTGACTCCAGCGGAACAGATACGCAGTATTTT. Protein: CSASDSSGTDTQYF.

The rearrangement uses TRBV5-1 and TRBJ1-5; D possibly corresponds to TRBD1 (5 bases). CDR1 and CDR2 from the germline V gene are SGHRS and YFSETQ. Trimming shortened V by 1 base and J by 3 bases, and 11 bases separated the two germline ends. CDR3 length equals 15 residues. CDR3 DNA sequence: TGCGCCAGCAGCTTGAGCAGGGCCCCCAATCAGCCCCAGCATTTT. Encoded protein: CASSLSRAPNQPQHF.

The table lists this clonotype with many counts. The CDR3 region has the DNA TGTGCCAGCAGCTTAGCGTCTAGCGGGGGGGATGAGCAGTTCTTC. It is translated as CASSLASSGGDEQFF. V and J are TRBV7-9 and TRBJ2-1; 12 bases align to TRBD2. CDR1 and CDR2 (germline): SEHNR, FQNEAQ (reference sequence). Trimming removed 0 bases from V and 8 bases from J; junction bases left unmatched: 2. This CDR3 has 15 amino acids. Drawing the rest from reference TRBV7-9 and TRBJ2-1, the complete variable domain is DTGVSQNPRHKITKRGQNVTFRCDPISEHNRLYWYRQTLGQGPEFLTYFQNEAQLEKSRLLSDRFSAERPKGSFSTLEIQRTEQGDSAMYLCASSLASSGGDEQFFGPGTRLTVL.

In its sample, this clonotype was seen many times. CDR3 amino acids: CASSLGRFEAFF. CDR3 coding DNA: TGTGCCAGCAGTTTGGGAAGGTTTGAAGCTTTCTTT. The chain has TRBV12-3 or TRBV12-4 and TRBJ1-1; D is unresolved. CDR3 length: 12 amino acids. Trimming left V 3 bases short and J 7 bases short, with 9 bases between.

This clonotype has at least ten counts. The chain carries TRBV5-6 and TRBJ1-2; D gene uncertain. Germline V lookup: CDR1 SGHDT, CDR2 YYEEEE. This CDR3 contains 11 residues. V lost 4 bases, J lost 8 bases, and 9 bases lay in between. CDR3 nucleotides: TGTGCCAGCAGCCGCAGGACGGGCTACACCTTC. Residues: CASSRRTGYTF.

Points on this clonotype: One end of the junction does not line up with germline, which may come from a read error. This CDR3 is CASSSLAGPGNAIYF. CDR3 DNA sequence: TGTGCCAGCAGCAGCTTGGCAGGGCCTGGAAACGCCATATATTTT. This chain links TRBV9 with TRBJ1-3; D possibly corresponds to TRBD1 (5 bases). The germline CDR1 and CDR2 sequences are SGDLS and YYNGEE. The CDR3 contains 15 residues.

This clonotype was counted at least ten times. The chain links TRBV9 to TRBJ2-3, with D unclear. The V gene's germline CDR1 is SGDLS and CDR2 YYNGEE. V was shortened by 5 bases and J by 2 bases, with 3 bases between the two germline ends. This CDR3 comprises 11 residues. The CDR3 here is CASSNTDTQYF. CDR3 in DNA: TGTGCCAGCAGTAACACAGATACGCAGTATTTT.

This chain uses TRBV19 with TRBJ1-6; possible D gene TRBD1, 5 bases. V gave up 6 bases and J gave up 7 bases, with 13 bases separating them. From germline, CDR1 is LNHDA and CDR2 SQIVND (reference sequence). The CDR3 has 14 residues. CDR3 DNA: TGTGCCAGTAGCCCCCGGGACCCAAATTCACCCCTCCACTTT. Translation: CASSPRDPNSPLHF.